Each of the 17 T cell receptor beta chains below was sequenced from the same sample in a study of long-term antiretroviral therapy in people with HIV. Assay version v3.0 of immunoSEQ was used, and it was run at survey level. Libraries were prepared by immunoSEQ multiplex PCR; TCRdb keeps only in-frame clonotypes and omits some of them. The sample records 30,000 to 40,000 clones, about three quarters being singletons. The material was unsorted PBMCs, obtained 2 years after starting antiretroviral therapy. These TCRs come from a woman aged 45-59 years with HIV.

This chain joins TRBV19 and TRBJ1-6, with D hard to call. V was pared by 6 bases and J by 3 bases, with 24 bases between. The CDR3 is 19 residues long. Germline assignment: CDR1 LNHDA and CDR2 SQIVND (reference sequence). Here the CDR3 DNA reads TGTGCCAGTAGCGGACGAATTGGACGTTCGAAGGGCTATAATTCACCCCTCCACTTT. Protein sequence: CASSGRIGRSKGYNSPLHF.

The rearrangement joins TRBV30 to TRBJ1-4, with D maybe TRBD1 (6 bases). The CDR3 is made up of 13 amino acids. Germline V CDR1 and CDR2: GTSNPN, SVGIG (reference sequence). Trimming stripped 6 bases from V and 8 bases from J, with 16 bases between. The chain's CDR3 is CACTGSKKEKLFF. The CDR3 DNA reads TGTGCCTGTACAGGGTCCAAGAAGGAAAAACTGTTTTTT.

The genes are TRBV9 and TRBJ2-1, with 14 nucleotides matching TRBD2. The CDR3 contains 17 residues. Germline trimming cut 0 bases from V and 8 bases from J; bases unmatched to any gene: 7. CDR1 is SGDLS, CDR2 YYNGEE, per germline. CDR3 nucleotide sequence: TGTGCCAGCAGCGTAGTCAGGACTAGCGGGGGGAGTTATGAGCAGTTCTTC. Translated: CASSVVRTSGGSYEQFF.

The chain uses TRBV9 and TRBJ2-3; 7 positions agree with TRBD2. Losses at the gene ends were 5 bases for V and 0 bases for J; bases not matched to a gene: 0. Germline V gives CDR1 SGDLS, CDR2 YYNGEE. CDR3 length: 13 amino acids. The CDR3 coding sequence is TGTGCCAGCAGGCGGGAGAGCACAGATACGCAGTATTTT. This codes for CASRRESTDTQYF.

This chain connects TRBV5-5 to TRBJ1-2, with D tentatively TRBD1 (6 bases). Trimming took 6 bases from V and 2 from J, leaving 14 bases between them. The CDR3 sequence is 14 residues long. Germline CDR1 reads SGHKS; CDR2 reads YYEKEE (reference sequence). The CDR3 region has the DNA TGTGCCAGCACCAACACGGACAGAAACTATGGCTACACCTTC. Translation: CASTNTDRNYGYTF.

The V gene is TRBV4-2, the J gene TRBJ1-4; no reliable D call. This CDR3 spans 17 amino acids. The V end lost 1 base, the J end lost 0 bases, and 12 bases lay between the germline ends. CDR1 is LGHNA and CDR2 is YNFKEQ in the germline V gene. For the CDR3, the DNA is TGTGCCAGCAGCCAAGTAGGTTCAGACGCAACTAATGAAAAACTGTTTTTT. It specifies CASSQVGSDATNEKLFF.

This rearrangement joins TRBV12-5 to TRBJ1-1, with 7 bases fitting TRBD1. V was clipped by 1 base and J by 2 bases; unmatched bases: 1. The CDR3 runs to 14 residues. CDR1 is LGHNT and CDR2 is FRNRAP in the germline V gene. CDR3 residues: CASGLGTGNTEAFF. In DNA form, the CDR3 reads TGTGCTAGTGGTTTGGGGACAGGTAACACTGAAGCTTTCTTT.

The chain employs TRBV11-2 and TRBJ1-4; D gene ambiguous. The CDR3 length is 13 residues. Germline V gene lookup returns CDR1 SGHAT and CDR2 FQNNGV. The V end lost 3 bases, the J end lost 10 bases, and 12 bases lay between the germline ends. The DNA of the CDR3 is TGTGCCAGCAGCTTTAGTTTGGTCGGAAAACTGTTTTTT. Translating gives CASSFSLVGKLFF.

The V call is TRBV9, the J call TRBJ1-1, with D hard to call. CDR3 size: 17 residues. Germline CDR1 SGDLS, CDR2 YYNGEE. Deletions cut 3 bases from V and 0 bases from J, with 18 bases between. This chain's CDR3 is CASSGPRGSLMNTEAFF. CDR3 DNA: TGTGCCAGCAGCGGTCCCCGGGGTTCCCTAATGAACACTGAAGCTTTCTTT.

V usage is TRBV10-1 and J usage is TRBJ2-7; D possibly uses TRBD1 or TRBD2 (5 bases each). Germline CDR1 reads WNHNN; CDR2 reads SYGVQD (reference sequence). CDR3 length equals 19 residues. The V end lost 4 bases, the J end lost 3 bases, and 28 bases lay between the germline ends. The CDR3 loop is CASSVAGTQLTPGYYEQYV. The CDR3 nucleotides read TGCGCCAGCAGTGTCGCCGGGACGCAGCTTACTCCTGGTTACTACGAGCAGTACGTC.

The chain uses TRBV19 and TRBJ1-1, with D possibly being TRBD1 (5 bases). Germline V gene data show CDR1 as LNHDA and CDR2 as SQIVND (reference sequence). The CDR3 is made up of 14 amino acids. Deletions cut 5 bases from V and 3 bases from J, with 13 bases between. CDR3 region: CASSPGTGYTEAFF. The CDR3 nucleotides are TGTGCCAGTAGTCCCGGGACTGGTTACACTGAAGCTTTCTTT.

The chain is built from TRBV27 and TRBJ2-2; D may be TRBD1 or TRBD2 (5 bases each). This CDR3 is built from 15 residues. V was pared by 5 bases and J by 1 base, with 11 bases between. Germline CDR1 MNHEY, CDR2 SMNVEV (reference sequence). CDR3 bases: TGTGCCAGCAGTCGGGACGGAGTGAACACCGGGGAGCTGTTTTTT. As protein: CASSRDGVNTGELFF.

This clone was recorded a few times. The rearrangement links TRBV2 to TRBJ1-2; D is possibly TRBD1 (6 bases). CDR1 and CDR2 from the germline V gene are SNHLY and FYNNEI. V gave up 6 bases and J gave up 2 bases, with 10 bases separating them. This CDR3 is built from 13 residues. In DNA, the CDR3 is TGTGCCAGCAGGGTCGACAGGAACTATGGCTACACCTTC. Its translation is CASRVDRNYGYTF.

The chain's CDR3 is CASSFSGLGSPLHF. CDR3 bases: TGTGCCAGCAGCTTTTCAGGGCTCGGTTCACCCCTCCACTTT. V usage is TRBV7-2 and J usage is TRBJ1-6; possibly TRBD1 for D (5 bases). The CDR3 length is 14 residues. Germline V gene sequence: CDR1 SGHTA, CDR2 FQGNSA. Deletions cut 3 bases from V and 9 bases from J, with 12 bases between.

The V and J genes are TRBV6-4 and TRBJ1-2, with 8 bases identical to TRBD1. The CDR3 extends over 14 amino acids. The V gene end was trimmed by 0 bases and the J gene end by 8 bases; junction bases not matched to a gene: 5. Germline CDR1 MRHNA, CDR2 SNTAGT. This CDR3 reads CASSDSRTGYGYTF. As DNA, the CDR3 is TGTGCCAGCAGTGACTCAAGGACAGGGTACGGCTACACCTTC.

This rearrangement joins TRBV7-9 to TRBJ2-3, with TRBD2 matching 7 bases. The CDR3 has 14 residues. Germline CDR1 reads SEHNR; CDR2 reads FQNEAQ (reference sequence). The trim removed 5 bases at V and 2 bases at J, leaving 4 bases unmatched. The CDR3 protein is CASSPRGDTDTQYF. DNA of the CDR3: TGTGCCAGCAGCCCCCGGGGGGACACAGATACGCAGTATTTT.

The table lists this clone with a count of one. The chain couples TRBV15 to TRBJ2-7; possible D gene TRBD1, 6 bases. This CDR3 has 13 residues. V was trimmed by 8 bases and J by 4 bases, leaving 15 bases between them. Germline V lookup: CDR1 LNHNV, CDR2 YYDKDF (reference sequence). CDR3 DNA: TGTGCCACCGCCCTGGGGGCCTCTTACGAGCAGTACGTC. Its protein is CATALGASYEQYV.